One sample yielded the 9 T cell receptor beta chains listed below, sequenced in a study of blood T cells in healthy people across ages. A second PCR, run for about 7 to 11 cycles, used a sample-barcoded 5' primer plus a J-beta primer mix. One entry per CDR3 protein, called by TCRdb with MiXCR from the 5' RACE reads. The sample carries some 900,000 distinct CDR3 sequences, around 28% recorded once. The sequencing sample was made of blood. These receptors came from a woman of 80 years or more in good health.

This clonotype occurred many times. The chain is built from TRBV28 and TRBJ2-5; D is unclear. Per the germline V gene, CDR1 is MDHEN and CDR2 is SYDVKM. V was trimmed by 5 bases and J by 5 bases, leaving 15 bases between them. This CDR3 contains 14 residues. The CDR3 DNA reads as TGTGCCAGCAGTCCAACACCTTTTCAGGAGACCCAGTACTTC. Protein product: CASSPTPFQETQYF.

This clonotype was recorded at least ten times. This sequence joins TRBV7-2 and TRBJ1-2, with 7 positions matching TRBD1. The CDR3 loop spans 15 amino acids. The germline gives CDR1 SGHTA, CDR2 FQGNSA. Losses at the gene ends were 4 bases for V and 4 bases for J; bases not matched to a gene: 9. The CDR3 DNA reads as TGTGCCAGCAGCTCACGGGACAGATTCTCCTATGGCTACACCTTC. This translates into CASSSRDRFSYGYTF.

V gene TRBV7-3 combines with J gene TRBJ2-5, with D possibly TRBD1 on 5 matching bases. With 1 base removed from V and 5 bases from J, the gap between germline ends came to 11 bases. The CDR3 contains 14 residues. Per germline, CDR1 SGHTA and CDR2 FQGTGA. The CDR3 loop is CASSLNPAGETQYF. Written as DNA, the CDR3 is TGTGCCAGCAGCTTAAATCCGGCAGGGGAGACCCAGTACTTC.

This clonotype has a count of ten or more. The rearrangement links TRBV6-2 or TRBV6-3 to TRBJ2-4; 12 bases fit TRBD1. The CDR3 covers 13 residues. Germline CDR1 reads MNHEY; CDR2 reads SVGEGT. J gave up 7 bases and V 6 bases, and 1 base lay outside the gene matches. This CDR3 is CASSGTGGNIQYF. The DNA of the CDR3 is TGTGCCAGCAGCGGGACAGGGGGCAACATTCAGTACTTC.

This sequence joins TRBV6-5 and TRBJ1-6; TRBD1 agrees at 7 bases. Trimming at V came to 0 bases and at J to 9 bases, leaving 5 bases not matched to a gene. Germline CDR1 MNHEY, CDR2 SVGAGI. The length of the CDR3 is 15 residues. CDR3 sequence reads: CASSYSNRGGSPLHF. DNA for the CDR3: TGTGCCAGCAGTTACTCGAACAGGGGCGGTTCACCCCTCCACTTT.

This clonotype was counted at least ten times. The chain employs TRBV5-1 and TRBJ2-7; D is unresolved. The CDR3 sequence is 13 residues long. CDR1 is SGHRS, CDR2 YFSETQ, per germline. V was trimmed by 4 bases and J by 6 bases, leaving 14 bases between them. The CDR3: CASSLEPTGEQYF. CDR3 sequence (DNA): TGCGCCAGCAGCCTGGAACCTACCGGCGAGCAGTACTTC.

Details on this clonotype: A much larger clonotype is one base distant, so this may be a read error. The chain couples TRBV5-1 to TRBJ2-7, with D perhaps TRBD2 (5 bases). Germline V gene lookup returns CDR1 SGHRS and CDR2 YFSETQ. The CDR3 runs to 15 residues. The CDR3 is CTSNAGGTGNYEQYF. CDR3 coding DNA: TGCACCAGCAATGCAGGAGGCACGGGGAACTACGAGCAGTACTTC.

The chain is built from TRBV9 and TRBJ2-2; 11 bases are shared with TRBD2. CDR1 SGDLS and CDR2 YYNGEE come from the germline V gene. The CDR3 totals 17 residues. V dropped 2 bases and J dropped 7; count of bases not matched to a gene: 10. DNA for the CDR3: TGTGCCAGCAGCGTCCGCGTAGCGGGGGGGTGGAACGGGGAGCTGTTTTTT. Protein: CASSVRVAGGWNGELFF.

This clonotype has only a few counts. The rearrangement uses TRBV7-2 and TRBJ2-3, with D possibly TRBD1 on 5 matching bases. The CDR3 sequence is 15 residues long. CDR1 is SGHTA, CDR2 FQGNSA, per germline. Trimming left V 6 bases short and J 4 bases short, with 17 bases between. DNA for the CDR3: TGTGCCAGCAGTCCGGGCGGCAGGGTTCCAGATACGCAGTATTTT. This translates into CASSPGGRVPDTQYF. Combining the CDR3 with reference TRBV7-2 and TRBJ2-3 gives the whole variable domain GAGVSQSPSNKVTEKGKDVELRCDPISGHTALYWYRQSLGQGLEFLIYFQGNSAPDKSGLPSDRFSAERTGGSVSTLTIQRTQQEDSAVYLCASSPGGRVPDTQYFGPGTRLTVL.